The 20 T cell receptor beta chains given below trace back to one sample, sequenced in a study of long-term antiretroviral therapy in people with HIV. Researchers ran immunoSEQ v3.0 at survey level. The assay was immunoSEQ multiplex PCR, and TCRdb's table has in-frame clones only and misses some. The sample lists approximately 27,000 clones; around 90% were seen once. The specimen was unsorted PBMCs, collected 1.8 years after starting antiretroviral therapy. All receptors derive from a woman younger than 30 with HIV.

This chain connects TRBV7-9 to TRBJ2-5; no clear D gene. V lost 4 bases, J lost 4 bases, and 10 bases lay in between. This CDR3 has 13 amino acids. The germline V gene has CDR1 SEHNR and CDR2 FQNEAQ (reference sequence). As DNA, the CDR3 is TGTGCCAGCAGCTCCCAATGGAGAGAGACCCAGTACTTC. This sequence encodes CASSSQWRETQYF.

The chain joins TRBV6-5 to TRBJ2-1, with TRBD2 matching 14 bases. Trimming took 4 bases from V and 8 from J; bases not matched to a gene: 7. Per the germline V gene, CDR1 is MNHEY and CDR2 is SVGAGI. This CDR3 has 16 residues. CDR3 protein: CASSFAGTSGSHEQFF. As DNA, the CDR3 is TGTGCCAGCAGTTTTGCCGGGACTAGCGGGAGCCATGAGCAGTTCTTC.

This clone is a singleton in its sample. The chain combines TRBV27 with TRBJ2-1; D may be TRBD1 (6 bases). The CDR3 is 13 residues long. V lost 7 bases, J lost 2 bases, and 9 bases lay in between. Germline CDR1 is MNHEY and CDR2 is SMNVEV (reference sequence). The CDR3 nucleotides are TGTGCCAGCAATGCAGGGGCCTACAATGAGCAGTTCTTC. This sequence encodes CASNAGAYNEQFF.

This CDR3 reads CASSSLPSLQNIQYF. CDR3 sequence (DNA): TGTGCCAGCAGTTCCCTACCCTCCCTGCAAAACATTCAGTACTTC. The chain carries TRBV27 and TRBJ2-4; no definite D call. Trimming stripped 4 bases from V and 5 bases from J, with 15 bases between. CDR3 length: 15 residues. Per germline, CDR1 MNHEY and CDR2 SMNVEV (reference sequence).

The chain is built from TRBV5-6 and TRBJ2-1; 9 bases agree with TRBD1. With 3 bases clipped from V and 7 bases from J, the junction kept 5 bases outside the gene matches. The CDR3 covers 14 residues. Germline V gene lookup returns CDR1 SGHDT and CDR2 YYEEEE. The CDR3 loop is CASSSRDRVNEQFF. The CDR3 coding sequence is TGTGCCAGCAGCTCCAGGGACAGGGTAAATGAGCAGTTCTTC.

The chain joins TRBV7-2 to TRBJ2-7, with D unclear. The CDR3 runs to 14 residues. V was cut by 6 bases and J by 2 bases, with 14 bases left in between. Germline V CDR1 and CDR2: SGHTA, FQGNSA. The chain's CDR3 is CASSRPGPTYEQYF. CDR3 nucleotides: TGTGCCAGCAGTCGGCCCGGACCCACCTACGAGCAGTACTTC.

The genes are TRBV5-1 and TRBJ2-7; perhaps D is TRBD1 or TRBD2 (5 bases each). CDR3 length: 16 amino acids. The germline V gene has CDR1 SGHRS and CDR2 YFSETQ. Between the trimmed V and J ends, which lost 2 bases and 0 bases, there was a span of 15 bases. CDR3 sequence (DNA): TGCGCCAGCAGCTTAATTAGGGACCGTAACTCCTACGAGCAGTACTTC. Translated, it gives CASSLIRDRNSYEQYF. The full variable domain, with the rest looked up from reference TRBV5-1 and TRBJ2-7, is KAGVTQTPRYLIKTRGQQVTLSCSPISGHRSVSWYQQTPGQGLQFLFEYFSETQRNKGNFPGRFSGRQFSNSRSEMNVSTLELGDSALYLCASSLIRDRNSYEQYFGPGTRLTVT.

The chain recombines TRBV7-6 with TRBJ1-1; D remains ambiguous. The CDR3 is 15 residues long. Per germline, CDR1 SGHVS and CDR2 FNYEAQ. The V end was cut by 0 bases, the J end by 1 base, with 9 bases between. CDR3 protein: CASSLAGLGNTEAFF. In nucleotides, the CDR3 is TGTGCCAGCAGCTTAGCGGGTCTTGGGAACACTGAAGCTTTCTTT.

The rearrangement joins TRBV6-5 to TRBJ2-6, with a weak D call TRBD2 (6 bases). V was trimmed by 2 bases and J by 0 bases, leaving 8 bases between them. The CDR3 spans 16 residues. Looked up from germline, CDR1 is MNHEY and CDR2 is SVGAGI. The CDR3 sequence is CASSYGDFSGANVLTF. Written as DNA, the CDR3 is TGTGCCAGCAGTTACGGGGACTTCTCTGGGGCCAACGTCCTGACTTTC.

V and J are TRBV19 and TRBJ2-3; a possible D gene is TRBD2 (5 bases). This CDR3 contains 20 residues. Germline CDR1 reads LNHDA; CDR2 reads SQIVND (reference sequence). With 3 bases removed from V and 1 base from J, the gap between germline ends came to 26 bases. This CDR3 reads CASSIVVRRTSTTRTDTQYF. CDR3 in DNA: TGTGCCAGTAGTATTGTAGTCCGCAGGACTTCAACAACTCGCACAGATACGCAGTATTTT.

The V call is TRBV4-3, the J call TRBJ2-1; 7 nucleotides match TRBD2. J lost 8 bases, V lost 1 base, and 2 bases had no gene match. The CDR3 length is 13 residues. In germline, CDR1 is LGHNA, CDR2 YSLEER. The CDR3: CASSQVLADEQFF. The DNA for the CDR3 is TGCGCCAGCAGCCAAGTCCTAGCGGATGAGCAGTTCTTC.

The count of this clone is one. The CDR3 DNA is TGTGCCATCAGCTTCCGGGACACATCCTTGGATGAGCAGTTCTTC. Amino acid sequence: CAISFRDTSLDEQFF. This chain links TRBV10-3 with TRBJ2-1, with a tentative D call TRBD1 (6 bases). The V end lost 6 bases, the J end lost 8 bases, and 20 bases lay between the germline ends. The CDR3 spans 15 residues. In germline, CDR1 is ENHRY, CDR2 SYGVKD.

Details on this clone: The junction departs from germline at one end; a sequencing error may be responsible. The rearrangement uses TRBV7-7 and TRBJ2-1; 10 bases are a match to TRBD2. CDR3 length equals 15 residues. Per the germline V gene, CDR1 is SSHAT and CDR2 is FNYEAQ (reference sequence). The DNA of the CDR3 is TGTGCTAGCAGCCCGGGGACTAGCGTTTACAATGAGCAGTTCTTC. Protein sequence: CASSPGTSVYNEQFF. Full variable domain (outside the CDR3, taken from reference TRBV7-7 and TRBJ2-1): GAGVSQSPRYKVTKRGQDVTLRCDPISSHATLYWYQQALGQGPEFLTYFNYEAQPDKSGLPSDRFSAERPEGSISTLTIQRTEQRDSAMYRCASSPGTSVYNEQFFGPGTRLTVL.

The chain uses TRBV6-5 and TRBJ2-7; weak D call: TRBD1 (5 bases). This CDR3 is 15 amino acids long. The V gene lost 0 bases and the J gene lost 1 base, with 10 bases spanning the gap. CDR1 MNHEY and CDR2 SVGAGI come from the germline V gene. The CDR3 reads CASSYSGRVSYEQYF. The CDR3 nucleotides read TGTGCCAGCAGTTACTCAGGCAGGGTATCCTACGAGCAGTACTTC.

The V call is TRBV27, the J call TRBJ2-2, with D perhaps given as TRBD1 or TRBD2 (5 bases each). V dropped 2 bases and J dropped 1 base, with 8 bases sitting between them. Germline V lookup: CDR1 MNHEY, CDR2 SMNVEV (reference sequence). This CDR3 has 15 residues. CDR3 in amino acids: CASSLGAGNTGELFF. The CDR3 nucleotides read TGTGCCAGCAGTTTAGGGGCGGGGAACACCGGGGAGCTGTTTTTT.

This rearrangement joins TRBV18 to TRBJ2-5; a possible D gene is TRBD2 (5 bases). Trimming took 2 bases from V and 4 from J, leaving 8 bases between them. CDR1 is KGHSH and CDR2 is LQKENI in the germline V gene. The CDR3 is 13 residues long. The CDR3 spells CASSPVRVETQYF. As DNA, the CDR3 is TGTGCCAGCTCACCAGTGAGGGTAGAGACCCAGTACTTC.

CDR3 DNA: TGTGCCAGTACTCCCATTAGAGGGGGCATAAATGAGCAGTTCTTC. It is translated as CASTPIRGGINEQFF. V usage is TRBV19 and J usage is TRBJ2-1; 7 bases agree with TRBD1. The germline gives CDR1 LNHDA, CDR2 SQIVND (reference sequence). Trimming took 7 bases from V and 7 from J; bases not matched to a gene: 13. CDR3 length equals 15 residues.

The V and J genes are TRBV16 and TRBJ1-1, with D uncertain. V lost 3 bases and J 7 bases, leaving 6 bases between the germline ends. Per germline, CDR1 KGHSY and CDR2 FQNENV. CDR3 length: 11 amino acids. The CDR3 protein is CASSHGVEAFF. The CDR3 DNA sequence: TGTGCCAGCAGCCATGGCGTTGAAGCTTTCTTT.

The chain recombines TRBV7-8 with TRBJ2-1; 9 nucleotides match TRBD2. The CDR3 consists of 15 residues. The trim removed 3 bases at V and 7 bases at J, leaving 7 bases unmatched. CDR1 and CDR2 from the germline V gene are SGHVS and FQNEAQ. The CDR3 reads CASSFLAGWGNEQFF. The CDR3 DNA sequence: TGTGCCAGCAGCTTTCTAGCGGGATGGGGAAATGAGCAGTTCTTC.

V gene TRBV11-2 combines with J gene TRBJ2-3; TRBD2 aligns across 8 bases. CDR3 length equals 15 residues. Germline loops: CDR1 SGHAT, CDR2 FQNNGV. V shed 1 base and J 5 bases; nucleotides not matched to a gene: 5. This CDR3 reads CASSLGGLALDTQYF. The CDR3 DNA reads TGTGCCAGCAGCTTAGGCGGACTAGCCCTAGATACGCAGTATTTT.